A single count supports the clone carrying this TCR beta chain. The target antigen is unknown. Any history of autoimmune disease or systemic immunosuppression disqualified patients. These data belong to a study of OX40 agonist ivuxolimab in advanced cancers. Whole-study findings and limits: Nonresponders included some who also had low normalized T-cell clonal expansion.

This CDR3 comprises 16 residues. The ends lost 4 bases at V and 3 bases at J; junction bases unmatched: 7. Germline assignment: CDR1 SGHRS and CDR2 YFSETQ. The method was immunoSEQ multiplex PCR; TCRdb's version includes in-frame clones alone and lacks a portion of them. The sample records 55,000 to 85,000 clones, 70% to 90% being singletons. The clonotype originates from an adult with an advanced solid tumor such as melanoma, head and neck, liver or kidney cancer. The rearrangement links TRBV5-1 to TRBJ2-7; 13 positions agree with TRBD2. The sequencing here drew on CD4+ or CD8+ T cells sorted from blood, taken in a trial of the OX40 agonist ivuxolimab. CDR3 bases: TGCGCCAGCAGCCTCACTAGCGGGGGGGCCTACTACGAGCAGTACTTC. Its protein is CASSLTSGGAYYEQYF. The full variable domain, rest sourced from reference TRBV5-1 and TRBJ2-7, is KAGVTQTPRYLIKTRGQQVTLSCSPISGHRSVSWYQQTPGQGLQFLFEYFSETQRNKGNFPGRFSGRQFSNSRSEMNVSTLELGDSALYLCASSLTSGGAYYEQYFGPGTRLTVT.